These T cell receptor beta chains were read from a single sample in a study of OX40 agonist ivuxolimab in advanced cancers. Method: immunoSEQ multiplex PCR; TCRdb's copy keeps in-frame clones and lacks some. Of under 50,000 clones listed, about 83% were seen once; the top ten hold roughly an eighth. Sequenced here: CD4+ or CD8+ T cells sorted from blood, sampled in a trial of the OX40 agonist ivuxolimab. These receptors originate from an adult with an advanced solid tumor such as melanoma, head and neck, liver or kidney cancer. Each CDR3 is given with its conserved first and last residue. A D gene is named only where the DNA matches it firmly. Clone size is stated in some rows and not others, as once, few, many or a class when expanded.

CDR3 DNA: TGTGCCAGCAGCGGATGGCAAGATCAGCCCCAGCATTTT
CDR3 protein: CASSGWQDQPQHF
clone size: NA
D gene: NA
CDR3 length: 13
V gene: TRBV5-6
J gene: TRBJ1-5

CDR3 DNA: TGTGCCAGCAGCCCGGGACGGGGATGGTTGGCTAGCGGGACCCTAACCTACGAGCAGTACTTC
CDR3 protein: CASSPGRGWLASGTLTYEQYF
clone size: NA
D gene: TRBD2
CDR3 length: 21
V gene: TRBV14
J gene: TRBJ2-7

CDR3 DNA: TGTGCCAGCAGGGGACTAGCGGGAGGCCTGAGGGAGGAGACCCAGTACTTC
CDR3 protein: CASRGLAGGLREETQYF
clone size: NA
D gene: TRBD2
CDR3 length: 17
V gene: TRBV2
J gene: TRBJ2-5

CDR3 DNA: TGTGCCAGCAGTGGCCCAGTAATGAACACTGAAGCTTTCTTT
CDR3 protein: CASSGPVMNTEAFF
clone size: NA
D gene: NA
CDR3 length: 14
V gene: TRBV28
J gene: TRBJ1-1

CDR3 DNA: TGTGCCAGCAGTTACTCCGGGATTTACTACAATGAGCAGTTCTTC
CDR3 protein: CASSYSGIYYNEQFF
clone size: NA
D gene: NA
CDR3 length: 15
V gene: TRBV6-6
J gene: TRBJ2-1

CDR3 DNA: TGCGCCAGCAGGCGGGAGGGCGGCAATGAGCAGTTCTTC
CDR3 protein: CASRREGGNEQFF
clone size: NA
D gene: TRBD2
CDR3 length: 13
V gene: TRBV5-1
J gene: TRBJ2-1

CDR3 DNA: TGTGCCACCAGCAGAGAAGGGGCGGGAGGGCCGAAGTACGAGCAGTACTTC
CDR3 protein: CATSREGAGGPKYEQYF
clone size: NA
D gene: TRBD2
CDR3 length: 17
V gene: TRBV15
J gene: TRBJ2-7

CDR3 DNA: TGTGCCAGCAGCTTAGACAGGGGCACAGATACGCAGTATTTT
CDR3 protein: CASSLDRGTDTQYF
clone size: NA
D gene: NA
CDR3 length: 14
V gene: TRBV7-2
J gene: TRBJ2-3

CDR3 DNA: TGTGCCAGCACCGACCCGGTAGAGACCCAGTACTTC
CDR3 protein: CASTDPVETQYF
clone size: NA
D gene: NA
CDR3 length: 12
V gene: TRBV28
J gene: TRBJ2-5

CDR3 DNA: TGTGCCAGCAGTCCTAGACAGGTTCTATCCTCCTACGAGCAGTACTTC
CDR3 protein: CASSPRQVLSSYEQYF
clone size: NA
D gene: NA
CDR3 length: 16
V gene: TRBV6-6
J gene: TRBJ2-7

CDR3 DNA: TGTGCCAGCAGCTCACCCGCGGAGACCCAGTACTTC
CDR3 protein: CASSSPAETQYF
clone size: few
D gene: NA
CDR3 length: 12
V gene: TRBV7-9
J gene: TRBJ2-5

CDR3 DNA: TGTGCCAGCAGCTTAGGTGGGGGGCGCGCGGAAAAACTGTTTTTT
CDR3 protein: CASSLGGGRAEKLFF
clone size: once
D gene: NA
CDR3 length: 15
V gene: TRBV11-2
J gene: TRBJ1-4

CDR3 DNA: TGTGCCAGCAAAGTACTGATGAACACCGGGGAGCTGTTTTTT
CDR3 protein: CASKVLMNTGELFF
clone size: NA
D gene: NA
CDR3 length: 14
V gene: TRBV6-5
J gene: TRBJ2-2

CDR3 DNA: TGTGCCAGCAGCAGGGGATACTACGAGCAGTACTTC
CDR3 protein: CASSRGYYEQYF
clone size: NA
D gene: NA
CDR3 length: 12
V gene: TRBV28
J gene: TRBJ2-7

CDR3 DNA: TGTGCCAGCAGCGGACAGCTTGAAGCTTTCTTT
CDR3 protein: CASSGQLEAFF
clone size: once
D gene: NA
CDR3 length: 11
V gene: TRBV5-6
J gene: TRBJ1-1

CDR3 DNA: TGTGCCAGCAGTGAAGGACTCTATGAAGCTTTCTTT
CDR3 protein: CASSEGLYEAFF
clone size: NA
D gene: NA
CDR3 length: 12
V gene: TRBV6-1
J gene: TRBJ1-1

CDR3 DNA: TGTGCCAGCAGTCCTACCCCAGTACGGGGCACTGAAGCTTTCTTT
CDR3 protein: CASSPTPVRGTEAFF
clone size: NA
D gene: NA
CDR3 length: 15
V gene: TRBV6-5
J gene: TRBJ1-1

CDR3 DNA: TGTGCCAGCTGGCCGGGACAGGGCTACGAGCAGTACTTC
CDR3 protein: CASWPGQGYEQYF
clone size: NA
D gene: TRBD1
CDR3 length: 13
V gene: TRBV18
J gene: TRBJ2-7

CDR3 DNA: TGTGCCAGCAGTGGGACCGGGAGGGGAGAGACCCAGTACTTC
CDR3 protein: CASSGTGRGETQYF
clone size: NA
D gene: TRBD2
CDR3 length: 14
V gene: TRBV6-5
J gene: TRBJ2-5

CDR3 DNA: TGTGCTAGTGGTTTGGACAGGACTAGCGGGGCTCCCGGGGAGCTGTTTTTT
CDR3 protein: CASGLDRTSGAPGELFF
clone size: few
D gene: TRBD2
CDR3 length: 17
V gene: TRBV12-5
J gene: TRBJ2-2

CDR3 DNA: TGCGCCAGCAGCCCCGGGACAGGGGGCGTTGGAAACACCATATATTTT
CDR3 protein: CASSPGTGGVGNTIYF
clone size: once
D gene: TRBD1
CDR3 length: 16
V gene: TRBV5-1
J gene: TRBJ1-3

CDR3 DNA: TGCAGTCGATGGGGGAACACTGAAGCTTTCTTT
CDR3 protein: CSRWGNTEAFF
clone size: NA
D gene: NA
CDR3 length: 11
V gene: TRBV20-1
J gene: TRBJ1-1

CDR3 DNA: TGTGCCAGCAGCCGGGACAGCAATGAAAAACTGTTTTTT
CDR3 protein: CASSRDSNEKLFF
clone size: NA
D gene: TRBD1
CDR3 length: 13
V gene: TRBV7-9
J gene: TRBJ1-4

CDR3 DNA: TGTGCCAGCAGTGAATATATTCTCAGGGGGCGCTGCACCATATATTTT
CDR3 protein: CASSEYILRGRCTIYF
clone size: few
D gene: TRBD1
CDR3 length: 16
V gene: TRBV25-1
J gene: TRBJ1-3

CDR3 DNA: TGTGCCAGCAGCTTAGCCCCTTGGAATGAGCAGTTCTTC
CDR3 protein: CASSLAPWNEQFF
clone size: NA
D gene: NA
CDR3 length: 13
V gene: TRBV7-2
J gene: TRBJ2-1

CDR3 DNA: TGTGCCAGCAGTTGGGGACAGGGGAGAGAGACCCAGTACTTC
CDR3 protein: CASSWGQGRETQYF
clone size: NA
D gene: TRBD1
CDR3 length: 14
V gene: TRBV6-5
J gene: TRBJ2-5

CDR3 DNA: TGTGCCAGCAGTGGGACGGGACAGCGACGCAACAATGAGCAGTTCTTC
CDR3 protein: CASSGTGQRRNNEQFF
clone size: NA
D gene: TRBD1
CDR3 length: 16
V gene: TRBV25-1
J gene: TRBJ2-1

CDR3 DNA: TGTGCCTCCAGGACTAGCGTTGATACGCAGTATTTT
CDR3 protein: CASRTSVDTQYF
clone size: NA
D gene: TRBD2
CDR3 length: 12
V gene: TRBV27
J gene: TRBJ2-3

CDR3 DNA: TGTGCCAGCAGTGAAGGGGGGTGGACGGCTTTCTTT
CDR3 protein: CASSEGGWTAFF
clone size: NA
D gene: NA
CDR3 length: 12
V gene: TRBV2
J gene: TRBJ1-1

CDR3 DNA: TGCGCCAGCAGTGAGGGGCTAGCGGTTGAGGGGCAGTTCTTC
CDR3 protein: CASSEGLAVEGQFF
clone size: NA
D gene: TRBD2
CDR3 length: 14
V gene: TRBV10-1
J gene: TRBJ2-1

CDR3 DNA: TGTGCCAGCAGCCCAGGACTAGCGGGAGGGCCAGGGGATACGCAGTATTTT
CDR3 protein: CASSPGLAGGPGDTQYF
clone size: few
D gene: TRBD2
CDR3 length: 17
V gene: TRBV7-9
J gene: TRBJ2-3

CDR3 DNA: TGTGCCAGCAGTTCGACTAGCGGGTTAGCCAAAAACATTCAGTACTTC
CDR3 protein: CASSSTSGLAKNIQYF
clone size: NA
D gene: TRBD2
CDR3 length: 16
V gene: TRBV28
J gene: TRBJ2-4

CDR3 DNA: TGTGCCAGCAGTTACTCGGGGCAGGGGTTCACCGGGGAGCTGTTTTTT
CDR3 protein: CASSYSGQGFTGELFF
clone size: NA
D gene: NA
CDR3 length: 16
V gene: TRBV6-5
J gene: TRBJ2-2

CDR3 DNA: TGTGCCAGTAGTCCGGGACTAGTGAGAGATACGCAGTATTTT
CDR3 protein: CASSPGLVRDTQYF
clone size: NA
D gene: TRBD2
CDR3 length: 14
V gene: TRBV19
J gene: TRBJ2-3

CDR3 DNA: TGTGCCAGCAGCGTAGGATCGAGCGTGGGTACCGGGGAGCTGTTTTTT
CDR3 protein: CASSVGSSVGTGELFF
clone size: NA
D gene: NA
CDR3 length: 16
V gene: TRBV5-4
J gene: TRBJ2-2

CDR3 DNA: TGTGCCAGCAGCTTAGCCTTAGCGGGAGCAGATACGCAGTATTTT
CDR3 protein: CASSLALAGADTQYF
clone size: NA
D gene: TRBD2
CDR3 length: 15
V gene: TRBV7-9
J gene: TRBJ2-3

CDR3 DNA: TGTGCCAGTAGTTCCCAGGGTCCTCCCTACGAGCAGTACTTC
CDR3 protein: CASSSQGPPYEQYF
clone size: NA
D gene: NA
CDR3 length: 14
V gene: TRBV19
J gene: TRBJ2-7

CDR3 DNA: TGTGCCAGCAGTTCGCCAGTGGGGTTGCATGGCTACACCTTC
CDR3 protein: CASSSPVGLHGYTF
clone size: NA
D gene: NA
CDR3 length: 14
V gene: TRBV28
J gene: TRBJ1-2

CDR3 DNA: TGTGCCATCAGTGAAGAAGGACTTCACTATGGCTACACCTTC
CDR3 protein: CAISEEGLHYGYTF
clone size: NA
D gene: NA
CDR3 length: 14
V gene: TRBV10-3
J gene: TRBJ1-2

CDR3 DNA: TGCGCCAGCAGCTTCCTGGGAGGCGAGCAGTACTTC
CDR3 protein: CASSFLGGEQYF
clone size: NA
D gene: NA
CDR3 length: 12
V gene: TRBV5-1
J gene: TRBJ2-7

CDR3 DNA: TGTGCCAGTAGTATCGGACTAGCGGGGGGTCAAGGTACGCAGTATTTT
CDR3 protein: CASSIGLAGGQGTQYF
clone size: NA
D gene: TRBD2
CDR3 length: 16
V gene: TRBV19
J gene: TRBJ2-3

CDR3 DNA: TGTGCCAGTACTCCGTACAGGGGAAGAGATGAGCAGTTCTTC
CDR3 protein: CASTPYRGRDEQFF
clone size: NA
D gene: TRBD1
CDR3 length: 14
V gene: TRBV19
J gene: TRBJ2-1

CDR3 DNA: TGTGCCAGCAGCCCCCGGGACAGGGACTACAATGAGCAGTTCTTC
CDR3 protein: CASSPRDRDYNEQFF
clone size: NA
D gene: TRBD1
CDR3 length: 15
V gene: TRBV7-9
J gene: TRBJ2-1

CDR3 DNA: TGTGCCAGTAGTAGGGGGGCTTCGACCTATGGCTACACCTTC
CDR3 protein: CASSRGASTYGYTF
clone size: NA
D gene: NA
CDR3 length: 14
V gene: TRBV19
J gene: TRBJ1-2

CDR3 DNA: TGTGCCAGCAGTCCGCAACTAGCGGGAGGATCGGGCATTCAGTACTTC
CDR3 protein: CASSPQLAGGSGIQYF
clone size: once
D gene: TRBD2
CDR3 length: 16
V gene: TRBV28
J gene: TRBJ2-4